A selection of T cell receptor beta chains follows, all from one sample in a study of cytomegalovirus exposure and HLA in healthy donors. Measured with immunoSEQ multiplex PCR; TCRdb has only the in-frame clones, and not every one. This sample has roughly 150,000 clones, with 75% found just once. The specimen was PBMCs. These receptors originate from a woman aged 45-65 years in good health and CMV-seropositive. CDR3s include the opening cysteine and the closing phenylalanine or tryptophan. The order of the fields is J gene, D gene, V gene, CDR3 protein. The D gene is left open where the match is weak.

j_call: TRBJ1-5; d_call: .; v_call: TRBV6-5; cdr3_aa: CASSPRQDNQPQHF
j_call: TRBJ1-2; d_call: TRBD1; v_call: TRBV6-6; cdr3_aa: CASRSGTGYGYTF
j_call: TRBJ1-1; d_call: .; v_call: TRBV11-3; cdr3_aa: CASSHTGGQEAFF
j_call: TRBJ1-1; d_call: .; v_call: TRBV30; cdr3_aa: CAWDRQTNTEAFF
j_call: TRBJ2-5; d_call: TRBD1; v_call: TRBV27; cdr3_aa: CASSFLGQGEQETQYF
j_call: TRBJ1-2; d_call: .; v_call: TRBV7-8; cdr3_aa: CASSLAGEPEANYGYTF
j_call: TRBJ1-1; d_call: .; v_call: TRBV29-1; cdr3_aa: CSVEEARRNTEAFF
j_call: TRBJ1-5; d_call: .; v_call: TRBV7-9; cdr3_aa: CASSLERGVSNQPQHF
j_call: TRBJ2-7; d_call: TRBD2; v_call: TRBV9; cdr3_aa: CASSVGTISGGSSYEQYF
j_call: TRBJ2-5; d_call: TRBD1; v_call: TRBV4-1; cdr3_aa: CASSQTPGGRQETQYF
j_call: TRBJ1-6; d_call: .; v_call: TRBV19; cdr3_aa: CASSPGGNSPLHF
j_call: TRBJ1-5; d_call: TRBD1; v_call: TRBV2; cdr3_aa: CASTSGQVRQPQHF
j_call: TRBJ1-2; d_call: .; v_call: TRBV29-1; cdr3_aa: CSVWGEDYGYTF
j_call: TRBJ1-2; d_call: .; v_call: TRBV6-1; cdr3_aa: CAGQNRVGYTF
j_call: TRBJ2-3; d_call: .; v_call: TRBV7-3; cdr3_aa: CASSLSRGSTDTQYF
j_call: TRBJ1-1; d_call: .; v_call: TRBV11-2; cdr3_aa: CASSPLGGDYTEAFF
j_call: TRBJ1-4; d_call: TRBD1; v_call: TRBV5-1; cdr3_aa: CASSPGQGDEKLFF
j_call: TRBJ1-1; d_call: .; v_call: TRBV7-8; cdr3_aa: CASSLGRAVFAFF
j_call: TRBJ2-7; d_call: TRBD1; v_call: TRBV7-3; cdr3_aa: CASSPQGAGNSYEQYF
j_call: TRBJ2-2; d_call: .; v_call: TRBV29-1; cdr3_aa: CSVTHTNTGELFF
j_call: TRBJ1-3; d_call: .; v_call: TRBV5-1; cdr3_aa: CASSFVPLYSGNTIYF
j_call: TRBJ2-7; d_call: TRBD2; v_call: TRBV7-2; cdr3_aa: CASSTTSGGAYEQYF
j_call: TRBJ2-6; d_call: TRBD1; v_call: TRBV19; cdr3_aa: CASSVTGVVGANVLTF
j_call: TRBJ1-2; d_call: TRBD1; v_call: TRBV2; cdr3_aa: CASKQGLGGYTF
j_call: TRBJ2-2; d_call: TRBD1; v_call: TRBV5-1; cdr3_aa: CASSLGDRENTGELFF
j_call: TRBJ1-3; d_call: TRBD1; v_call: TRBV9; cdr3_aa: CASSGMTGVGNTIYF
j_call: TRBJ1-1; d_call: TRBD1; v_call: TRBV29-1; cdr3_aa: CSTRTGSSEAFF
j_call: TRBJ2-1; d_call: TRBD2; v_call: TRBV2; cdr3_aa: CASRGTRTSFDEQFF
j_call: TRBJ1-6; d_call: .; v_call: TRBV5-1; cdr3_aa: CASSLNREDFGTTYNSPLHF
j_call: TRBJ2-7; d_call: TRBD2; v_call: TRBV5-6; cdr3_aa: CASSWTSGSYEQYF
j_call: TRBJ1-2; d_call: TRBD1; v_call: TRBV11-2; cdr3_aa: CASSASRTGAPGAF
j_call: TRBJ2-5; d_call: .; v_call: TRBV6-9; cdr3_aa: CASSFDRKETRYF